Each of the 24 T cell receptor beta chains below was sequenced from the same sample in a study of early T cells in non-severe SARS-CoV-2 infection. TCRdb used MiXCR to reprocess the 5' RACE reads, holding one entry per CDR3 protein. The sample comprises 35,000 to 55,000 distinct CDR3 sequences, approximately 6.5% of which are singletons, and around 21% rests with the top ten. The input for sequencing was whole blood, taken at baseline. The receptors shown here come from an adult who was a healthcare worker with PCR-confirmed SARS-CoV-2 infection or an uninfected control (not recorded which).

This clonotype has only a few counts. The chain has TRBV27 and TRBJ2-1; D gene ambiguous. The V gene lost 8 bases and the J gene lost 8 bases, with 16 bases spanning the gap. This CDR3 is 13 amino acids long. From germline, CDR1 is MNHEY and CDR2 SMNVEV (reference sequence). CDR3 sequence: CASFSRPDDEQFF. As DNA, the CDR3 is TGTGCCAGCTTCTCTCGACCTGACGATGAGCAGTTCTTC.

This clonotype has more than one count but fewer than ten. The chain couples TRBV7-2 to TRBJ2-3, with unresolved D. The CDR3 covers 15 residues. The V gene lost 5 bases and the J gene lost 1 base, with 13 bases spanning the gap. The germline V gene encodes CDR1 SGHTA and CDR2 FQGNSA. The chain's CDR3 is CASSPRGVGTDTQYF. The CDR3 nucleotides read TGTGCCAGCAGCCCTAGAGGAGTGGGCACAGATACGCAGTATTTT. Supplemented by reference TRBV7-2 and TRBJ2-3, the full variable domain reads GAGVSQSPSNKVTEKGKDVELRCDPISGHTALYWYRQSLGQGLEFLIYFQGNSAPDKSGLPSDRFSAERTGGSVSTLTIQRTQQEDSAVYLCASSPRGVGTDTQYFGPGTRLTVL.

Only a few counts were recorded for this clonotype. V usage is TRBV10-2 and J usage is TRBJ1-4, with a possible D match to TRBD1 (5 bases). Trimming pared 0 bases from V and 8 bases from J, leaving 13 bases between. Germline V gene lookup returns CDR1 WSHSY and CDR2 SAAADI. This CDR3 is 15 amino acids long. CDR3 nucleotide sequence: TGCGCCAGCAGTGAGTCCAGTGGGGGAATCGAAAAACTGTTTTTT. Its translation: CASSESSGGIEKLFF.

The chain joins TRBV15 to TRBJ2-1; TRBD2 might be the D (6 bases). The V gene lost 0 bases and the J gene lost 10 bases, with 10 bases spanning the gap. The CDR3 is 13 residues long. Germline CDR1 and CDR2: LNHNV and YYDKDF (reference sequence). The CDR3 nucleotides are TGTGCCACCAGCAGAGATCCGGGAGCGGAGCAGTTCTTC. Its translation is CATSRDPGAEQFF.

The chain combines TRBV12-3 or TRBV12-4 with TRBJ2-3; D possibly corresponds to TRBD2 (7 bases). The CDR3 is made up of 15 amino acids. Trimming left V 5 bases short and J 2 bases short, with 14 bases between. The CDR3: CASSRGASYTDTQYF. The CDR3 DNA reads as TGTGCCAGCAGTCGGGGGGCCTCGTACACAGATACGCAGTATTTT.

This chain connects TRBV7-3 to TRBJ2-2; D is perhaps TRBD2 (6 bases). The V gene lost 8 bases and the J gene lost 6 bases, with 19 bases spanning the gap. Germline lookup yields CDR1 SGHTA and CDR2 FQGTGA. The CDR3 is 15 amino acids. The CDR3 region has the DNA TGTGCCAGCCGATATGGGGGACTTTTACCCGGGGAGCTGTTTTTT. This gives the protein CASRYGGLLPGELFF.

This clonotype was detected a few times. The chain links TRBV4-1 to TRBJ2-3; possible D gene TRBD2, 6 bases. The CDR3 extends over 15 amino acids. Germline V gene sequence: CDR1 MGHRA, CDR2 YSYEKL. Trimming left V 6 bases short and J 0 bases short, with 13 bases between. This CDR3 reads CASRGQRASTDTQYF. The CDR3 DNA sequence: TGCGCCAGCAGGGGGCAGCGGGCTAGCACAGATACGCAGTATTTT.

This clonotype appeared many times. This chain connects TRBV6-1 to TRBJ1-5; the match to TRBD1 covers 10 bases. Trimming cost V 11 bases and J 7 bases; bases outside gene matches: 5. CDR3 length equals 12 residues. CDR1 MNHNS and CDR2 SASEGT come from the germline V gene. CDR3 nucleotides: TGTGCCGGAAGGACAGGGGGACAGCCCCAGCATTTT. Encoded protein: CAGRTGGQPQHF.

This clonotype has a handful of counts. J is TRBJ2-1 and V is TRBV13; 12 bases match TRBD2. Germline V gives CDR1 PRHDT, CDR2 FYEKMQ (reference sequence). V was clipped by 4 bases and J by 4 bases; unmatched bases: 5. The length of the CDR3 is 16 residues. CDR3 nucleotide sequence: TGTGCCAGCAGCTCCCTAGCGGGGGGGAAGTACAATGAGCAGTTCTTC. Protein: CASSSLAGGKYNEQFF. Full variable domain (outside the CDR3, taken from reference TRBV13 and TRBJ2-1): AAGVIQSPRHLIKEKRETATLKCYPIPRHDTVYWYQQGPGQDPQFLISFYEKMQSDKGSIPDRFSAQQFSDYHSELNMSSLELGDSALYFCASSSLAGGKYNEQFFGPGTRLTVL.

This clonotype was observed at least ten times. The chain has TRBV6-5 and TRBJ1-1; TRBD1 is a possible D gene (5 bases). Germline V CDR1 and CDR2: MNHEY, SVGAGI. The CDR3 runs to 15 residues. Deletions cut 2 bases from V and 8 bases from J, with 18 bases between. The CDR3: CASSYNPTGGNEAFF. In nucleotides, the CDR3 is TGTGCCAGCAGTTACAACCCTACAGGAGGGAACGAAGCTTTCTTT.

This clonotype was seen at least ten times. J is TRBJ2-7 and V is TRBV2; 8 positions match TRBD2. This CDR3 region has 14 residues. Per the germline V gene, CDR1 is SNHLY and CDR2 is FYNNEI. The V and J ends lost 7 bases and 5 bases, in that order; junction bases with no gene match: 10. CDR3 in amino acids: CASTSSGGFDEQYF. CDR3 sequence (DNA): TGTGCCAGCACCTCGTCGGGGGGGTTCGACGAGCAGTACTTC.

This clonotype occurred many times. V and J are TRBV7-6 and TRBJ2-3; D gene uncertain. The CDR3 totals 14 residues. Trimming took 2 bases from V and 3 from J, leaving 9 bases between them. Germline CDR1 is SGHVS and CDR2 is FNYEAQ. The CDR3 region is CASSLLSATDTQYF. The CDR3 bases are TGTGCCAGCAGCTTACTTTCGGCGACAGATACGCAGTATTTT.

As DNA, the CDR3 is TGTGCCAGCAGCTACCGTACAGATACGCAGTATTTT. Amino acid sequence: CASSYRTDTQYF. The chain recombines TRBV7-2 with TRBJ2-3; D gene unclear. Germline V gene sequence: CDR1 SGHTA, CDR2 FQGNSA. Trimming removed 4 bases at V and 3 bases at J, with 5 bases between. The CDR3 length is 12 residues.

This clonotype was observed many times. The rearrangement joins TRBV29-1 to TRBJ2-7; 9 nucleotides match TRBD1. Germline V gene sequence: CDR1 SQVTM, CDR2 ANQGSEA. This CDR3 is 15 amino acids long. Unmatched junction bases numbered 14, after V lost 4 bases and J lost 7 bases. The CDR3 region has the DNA TGCAGCGTTGTGAGGCCAACAGGGGGCTCGGGGGAGCAGTACTTC. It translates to CSVVRPTGGSGEQYF.

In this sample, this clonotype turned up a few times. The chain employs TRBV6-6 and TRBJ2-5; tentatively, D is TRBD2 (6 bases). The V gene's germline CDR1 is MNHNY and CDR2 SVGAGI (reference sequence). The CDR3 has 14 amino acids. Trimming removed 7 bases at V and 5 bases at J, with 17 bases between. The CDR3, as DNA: TGTGCCAGCATACTCTCGGGTGGGGGGGAGACCCAGTACTTC. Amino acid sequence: CASILSGGGETQYF.

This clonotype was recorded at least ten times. CDR3 in DNA: TGTGCCAGCAGCCCGGAAGCAGGAAACACCATATATTTT. This codes for CASSPEAGNTIYF. V gene TRBV11-2 combines with J gene TRBJ1-3; D unresolved. This CDR3 region has 13 residues. The V end lost 5 bases, the J end lost 4 bases, and 9 bases lay between the germline ends. Germline-derived CDR1 and CDR2 are SGHAT and FQNNGV.

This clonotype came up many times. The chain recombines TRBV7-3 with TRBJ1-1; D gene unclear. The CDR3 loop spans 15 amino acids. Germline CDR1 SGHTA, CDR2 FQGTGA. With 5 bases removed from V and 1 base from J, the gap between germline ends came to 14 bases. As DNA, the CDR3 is TGTGCCAGCAGCCCGACGTTCGACTCGAACACTGAAGCTTTCTTT. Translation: CASSPTFDSNTEAFF.

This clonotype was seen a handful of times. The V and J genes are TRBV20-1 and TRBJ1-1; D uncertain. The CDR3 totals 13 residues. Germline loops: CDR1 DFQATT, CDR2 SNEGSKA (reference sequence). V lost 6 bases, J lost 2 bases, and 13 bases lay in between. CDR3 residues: CSALLQVNTEAFF. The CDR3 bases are TGCAGTGCACTACTACAAGTTAACACTGAAGCTTTCTTT.

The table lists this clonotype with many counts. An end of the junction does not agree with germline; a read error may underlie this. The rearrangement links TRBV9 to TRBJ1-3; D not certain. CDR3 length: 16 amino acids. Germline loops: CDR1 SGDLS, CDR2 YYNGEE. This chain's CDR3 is CASSVAAGPSENTIYF. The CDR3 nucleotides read TGTGCCAGCAGCGTTGCCGCCGGTCCCTCTGAAAACACCATATATTTT.

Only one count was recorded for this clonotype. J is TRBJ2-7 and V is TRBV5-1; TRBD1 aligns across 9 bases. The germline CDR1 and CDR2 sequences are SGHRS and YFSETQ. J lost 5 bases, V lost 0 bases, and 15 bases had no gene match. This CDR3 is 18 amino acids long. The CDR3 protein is CASSLALLPGTGSHEQYF. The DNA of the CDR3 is TGCGCCAGCAGCTTGGCCTTATTACCAGGGACAGGGTCCCACGAGCAGTACTTC.

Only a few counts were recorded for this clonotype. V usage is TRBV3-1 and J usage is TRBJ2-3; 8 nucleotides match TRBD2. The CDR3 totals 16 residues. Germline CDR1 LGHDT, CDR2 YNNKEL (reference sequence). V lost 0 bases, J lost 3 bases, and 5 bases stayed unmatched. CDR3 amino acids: CASSQDGGLVTDTQYF. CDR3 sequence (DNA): TGTGCCAGCAGCCAAGATGGGGGACTAGTAACAGATACGCAGTATTTT.

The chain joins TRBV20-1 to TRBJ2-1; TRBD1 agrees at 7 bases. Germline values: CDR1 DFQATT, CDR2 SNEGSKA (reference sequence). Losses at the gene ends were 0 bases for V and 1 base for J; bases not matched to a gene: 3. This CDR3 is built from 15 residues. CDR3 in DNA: TGCAGTGCTAGAGAACAGGGGAAGTCCTACAATGAGCAGTTCTTC. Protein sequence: CSAREQGKSYNEQFF.

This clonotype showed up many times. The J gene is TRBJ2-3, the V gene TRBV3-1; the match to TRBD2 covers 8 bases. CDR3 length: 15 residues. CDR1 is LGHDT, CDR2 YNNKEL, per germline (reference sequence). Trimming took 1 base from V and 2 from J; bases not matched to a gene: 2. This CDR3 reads CASSQAGGDTDTQYF. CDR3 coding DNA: TGTGCCAGCAGCCAAGCGGGAGGGGACACAGATACGCAGTATTTT.

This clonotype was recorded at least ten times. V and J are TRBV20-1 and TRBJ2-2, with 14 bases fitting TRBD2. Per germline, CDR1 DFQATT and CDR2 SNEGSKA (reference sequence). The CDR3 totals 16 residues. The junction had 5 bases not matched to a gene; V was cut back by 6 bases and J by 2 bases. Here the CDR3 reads CSAEGLAGANTGELFF. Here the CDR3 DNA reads TGCAGTGCCGAGGGACTAGCGGGGGCCAACACCGGGGAGCTGTTTTTT.